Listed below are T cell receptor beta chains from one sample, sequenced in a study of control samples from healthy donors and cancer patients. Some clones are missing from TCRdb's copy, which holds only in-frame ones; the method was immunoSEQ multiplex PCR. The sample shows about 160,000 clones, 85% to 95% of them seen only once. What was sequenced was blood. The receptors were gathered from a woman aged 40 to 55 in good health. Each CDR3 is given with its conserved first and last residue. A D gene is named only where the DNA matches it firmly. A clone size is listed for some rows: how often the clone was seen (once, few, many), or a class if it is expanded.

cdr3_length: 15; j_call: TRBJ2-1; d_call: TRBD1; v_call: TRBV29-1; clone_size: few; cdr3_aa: CSVGAGQGAGNEQFF; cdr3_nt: TGCAGCGTTGGGGCAGGACAGGGGGCCGGCAATGAGCAGTTCTTC
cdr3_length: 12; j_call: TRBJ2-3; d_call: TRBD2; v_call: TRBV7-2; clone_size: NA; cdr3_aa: CASSLERGGGYF; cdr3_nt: TGTGCCAGCAGCTTAGAGCGCGGGGGGGGGTATTTT
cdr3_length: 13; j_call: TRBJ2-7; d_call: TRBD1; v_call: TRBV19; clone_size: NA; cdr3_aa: CASSVGQGGEQYF; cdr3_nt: TGTGCCAGTAGTGTCGGACAGGGGGGCGAGCAGTACTTC
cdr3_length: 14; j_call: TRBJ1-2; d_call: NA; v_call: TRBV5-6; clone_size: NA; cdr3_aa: CASSLALGQYGYTF; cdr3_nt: TGTGCCAGCAGCTTGGCCTTAGGGCAGTATGGCTACACCTTC
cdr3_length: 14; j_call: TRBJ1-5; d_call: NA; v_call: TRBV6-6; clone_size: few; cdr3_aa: CASSYSQFNQPQHF; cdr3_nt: TGTGCCAGCAGTTACTCACAGTTTAATCAGCCCCAGCATTTT
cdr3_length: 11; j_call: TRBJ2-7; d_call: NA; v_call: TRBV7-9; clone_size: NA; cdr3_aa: CASSPNQEQYF; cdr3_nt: TGTGCCAGCAGCCCAAATCAAGAGCAGTACTTC
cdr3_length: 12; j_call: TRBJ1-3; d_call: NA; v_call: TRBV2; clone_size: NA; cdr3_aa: CASERSGNTIYF; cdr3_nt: TGTGCCAGCGAACGCTCTGGAAACACCATATATTTT
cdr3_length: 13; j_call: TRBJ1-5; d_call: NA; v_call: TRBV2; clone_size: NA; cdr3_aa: CASSSVRDQPQHF; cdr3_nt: TGTGCCAGCAGTTCTGTGCGAGATCAGCCCCAGCATTTT
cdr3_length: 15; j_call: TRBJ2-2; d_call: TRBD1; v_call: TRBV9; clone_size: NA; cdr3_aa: CASSPPGQGIGELFF; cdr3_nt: TGTGCCAGCAGCCCACCGGGACAGGGGATCGGGGAGCTGTTTTTT
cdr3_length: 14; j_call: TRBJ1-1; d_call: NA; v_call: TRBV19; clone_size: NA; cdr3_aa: CASSLPGANTEAFF; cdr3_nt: TGTGCCAGTAGTCTTCCAGGGGCGAACACTGAAGCTTTCTTT
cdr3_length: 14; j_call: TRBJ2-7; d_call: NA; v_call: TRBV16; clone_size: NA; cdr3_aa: CASSHGRGRDEQYF; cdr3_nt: TGTGCCAGCAGCCATGGCAGGGGAAGGGACGAGCAGTACTTC